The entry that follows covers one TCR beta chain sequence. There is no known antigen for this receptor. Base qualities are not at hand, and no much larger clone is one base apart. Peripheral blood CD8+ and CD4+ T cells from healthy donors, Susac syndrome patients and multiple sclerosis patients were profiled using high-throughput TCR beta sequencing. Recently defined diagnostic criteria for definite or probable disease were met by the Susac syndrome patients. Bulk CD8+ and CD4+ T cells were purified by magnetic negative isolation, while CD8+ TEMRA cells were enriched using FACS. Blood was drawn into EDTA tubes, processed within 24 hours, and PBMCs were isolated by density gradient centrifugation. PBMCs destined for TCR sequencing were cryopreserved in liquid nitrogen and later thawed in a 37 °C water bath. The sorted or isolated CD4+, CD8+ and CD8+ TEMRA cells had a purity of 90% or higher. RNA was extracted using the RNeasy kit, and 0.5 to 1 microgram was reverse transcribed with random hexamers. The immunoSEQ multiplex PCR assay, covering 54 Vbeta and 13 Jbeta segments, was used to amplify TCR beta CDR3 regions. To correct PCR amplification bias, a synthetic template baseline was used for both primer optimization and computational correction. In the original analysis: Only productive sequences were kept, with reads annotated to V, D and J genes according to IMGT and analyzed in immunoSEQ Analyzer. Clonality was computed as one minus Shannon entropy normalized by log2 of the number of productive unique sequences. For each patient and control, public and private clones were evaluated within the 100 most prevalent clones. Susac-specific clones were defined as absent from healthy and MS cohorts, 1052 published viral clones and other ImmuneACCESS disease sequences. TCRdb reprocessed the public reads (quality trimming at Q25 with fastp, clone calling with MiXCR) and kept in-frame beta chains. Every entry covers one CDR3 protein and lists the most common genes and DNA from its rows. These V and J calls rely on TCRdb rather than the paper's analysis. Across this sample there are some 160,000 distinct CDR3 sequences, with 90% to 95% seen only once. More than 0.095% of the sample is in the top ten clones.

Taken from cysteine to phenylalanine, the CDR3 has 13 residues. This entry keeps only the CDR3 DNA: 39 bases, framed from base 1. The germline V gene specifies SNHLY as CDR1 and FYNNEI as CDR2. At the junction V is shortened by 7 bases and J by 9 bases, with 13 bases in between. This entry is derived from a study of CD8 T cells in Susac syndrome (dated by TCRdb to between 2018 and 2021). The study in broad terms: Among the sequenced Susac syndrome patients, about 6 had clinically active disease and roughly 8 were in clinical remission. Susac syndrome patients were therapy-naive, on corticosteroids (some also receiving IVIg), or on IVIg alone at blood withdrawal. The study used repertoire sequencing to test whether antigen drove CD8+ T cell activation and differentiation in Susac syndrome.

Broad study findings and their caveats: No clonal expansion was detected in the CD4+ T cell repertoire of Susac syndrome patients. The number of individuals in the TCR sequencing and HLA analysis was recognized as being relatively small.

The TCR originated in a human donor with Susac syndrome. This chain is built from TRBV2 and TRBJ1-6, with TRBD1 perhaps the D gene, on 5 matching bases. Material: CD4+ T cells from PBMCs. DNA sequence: TGTGCCAGCATTTCAGACAGCGGTTCACCCCTCCACTTT. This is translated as CASISDSGSPLHF.